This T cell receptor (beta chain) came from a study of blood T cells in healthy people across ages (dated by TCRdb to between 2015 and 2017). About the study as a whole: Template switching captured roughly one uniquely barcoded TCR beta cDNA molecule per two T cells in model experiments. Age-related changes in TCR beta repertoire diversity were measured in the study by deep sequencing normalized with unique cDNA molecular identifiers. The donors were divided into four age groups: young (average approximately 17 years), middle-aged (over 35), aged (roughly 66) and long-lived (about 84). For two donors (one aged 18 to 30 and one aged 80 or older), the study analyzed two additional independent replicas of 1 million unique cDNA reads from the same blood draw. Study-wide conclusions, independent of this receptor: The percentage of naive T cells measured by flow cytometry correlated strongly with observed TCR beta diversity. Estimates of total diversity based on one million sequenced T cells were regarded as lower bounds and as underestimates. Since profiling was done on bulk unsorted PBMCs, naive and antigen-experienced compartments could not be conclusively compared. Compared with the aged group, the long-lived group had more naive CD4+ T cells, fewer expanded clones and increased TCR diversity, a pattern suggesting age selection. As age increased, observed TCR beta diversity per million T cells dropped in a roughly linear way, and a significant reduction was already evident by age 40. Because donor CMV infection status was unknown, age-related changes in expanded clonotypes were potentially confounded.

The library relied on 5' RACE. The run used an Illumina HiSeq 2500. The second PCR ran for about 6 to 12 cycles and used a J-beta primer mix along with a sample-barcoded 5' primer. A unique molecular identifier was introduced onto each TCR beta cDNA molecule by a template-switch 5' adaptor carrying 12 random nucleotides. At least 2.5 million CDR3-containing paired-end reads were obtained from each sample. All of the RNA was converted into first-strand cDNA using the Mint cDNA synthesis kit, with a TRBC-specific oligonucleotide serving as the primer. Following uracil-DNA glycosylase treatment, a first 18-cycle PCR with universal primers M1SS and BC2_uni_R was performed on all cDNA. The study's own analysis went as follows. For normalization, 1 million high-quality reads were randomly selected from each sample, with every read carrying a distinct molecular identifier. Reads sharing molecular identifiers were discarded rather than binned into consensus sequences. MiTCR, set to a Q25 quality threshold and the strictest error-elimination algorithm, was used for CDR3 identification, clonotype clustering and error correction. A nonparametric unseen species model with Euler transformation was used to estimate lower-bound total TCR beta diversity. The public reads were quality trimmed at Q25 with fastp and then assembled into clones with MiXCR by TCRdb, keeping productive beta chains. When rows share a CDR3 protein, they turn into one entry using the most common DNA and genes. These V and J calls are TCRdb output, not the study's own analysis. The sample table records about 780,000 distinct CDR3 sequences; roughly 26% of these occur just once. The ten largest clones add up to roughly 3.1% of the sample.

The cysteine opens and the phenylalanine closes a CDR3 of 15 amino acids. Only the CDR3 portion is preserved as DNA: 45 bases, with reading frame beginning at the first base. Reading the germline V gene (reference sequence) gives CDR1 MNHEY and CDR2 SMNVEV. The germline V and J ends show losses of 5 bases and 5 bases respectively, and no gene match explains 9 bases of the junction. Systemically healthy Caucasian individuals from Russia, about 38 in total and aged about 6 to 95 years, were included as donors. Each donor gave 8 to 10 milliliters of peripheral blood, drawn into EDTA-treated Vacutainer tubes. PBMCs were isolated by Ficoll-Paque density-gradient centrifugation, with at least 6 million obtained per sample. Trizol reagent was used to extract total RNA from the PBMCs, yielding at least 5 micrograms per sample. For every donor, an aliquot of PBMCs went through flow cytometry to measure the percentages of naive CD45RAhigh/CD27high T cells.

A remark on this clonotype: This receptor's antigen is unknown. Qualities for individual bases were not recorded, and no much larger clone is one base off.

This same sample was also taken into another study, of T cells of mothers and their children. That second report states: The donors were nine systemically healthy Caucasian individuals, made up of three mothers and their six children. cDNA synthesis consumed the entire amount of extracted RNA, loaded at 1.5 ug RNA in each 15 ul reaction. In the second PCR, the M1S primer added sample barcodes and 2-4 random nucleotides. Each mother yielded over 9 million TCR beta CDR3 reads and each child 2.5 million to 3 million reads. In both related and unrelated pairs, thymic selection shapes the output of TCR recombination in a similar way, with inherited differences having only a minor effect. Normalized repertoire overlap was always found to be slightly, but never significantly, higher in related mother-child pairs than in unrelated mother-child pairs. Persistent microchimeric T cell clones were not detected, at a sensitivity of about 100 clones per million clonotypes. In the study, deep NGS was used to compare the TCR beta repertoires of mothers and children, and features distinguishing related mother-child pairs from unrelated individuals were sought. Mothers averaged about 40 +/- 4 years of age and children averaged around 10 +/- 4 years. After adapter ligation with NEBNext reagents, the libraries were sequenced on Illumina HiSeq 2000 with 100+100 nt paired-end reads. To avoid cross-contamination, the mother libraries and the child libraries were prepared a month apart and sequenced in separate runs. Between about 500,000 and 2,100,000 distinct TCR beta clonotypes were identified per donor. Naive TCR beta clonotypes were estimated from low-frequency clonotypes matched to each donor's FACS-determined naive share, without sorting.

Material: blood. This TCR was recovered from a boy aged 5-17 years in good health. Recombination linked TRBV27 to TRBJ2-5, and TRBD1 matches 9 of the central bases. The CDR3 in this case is CASSKGDRVTETQYF. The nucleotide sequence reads TGTGCCAGCAGTAAAGGGGACAGGGTTACTGAGACCCAGTACTTC.